A selection of T cell receptor beta chains follows, all from one sample in a study of T cells in Graves' hyperthyroidism and ophthalmopathy. TCRdb redid the calling of the multiplex PCR reads with MiXCR, one entry per CDR3 protein. Of 300,000 to 400,000 distinct CDR3 sequences listed, 21% are singletons. Sequenced: blood. These TCRs come from a woman aged 45-65 years with Graves' hyperthyroidism. The CDR3 runs from the conserved cysteine through the conserved F or W. Each record gives: CDR3 protein, J gene, V gene.

CASQRGQKSYEQYF | TRBJ2-7 | TRBV27
CASSGTEQYF | TRBJ2-7 | TRBV6-1
CASSTSRGGSSEAFF | TRBJ1-1 | TRBV9
CASSLGTGFYEQYF | TRBJ2-7 | TRBV11-2
CASHLSSGSTEAIF | TRBJ1-1 | TRBV6-1
CASSPTGTRGYYEQYF | TRBJ2-7 | TRBV28
CASSGGGPPRETQYF | TRBJ2-5 | TRBV2
CAIGGTNEKLFF | TRBJ1-4 | TRBV10-3
CASSDRGLVEAFF | TRBJ1-1 | TRBV25-1
CASSFPGTGGAEAFF | TRBJ1-1 | TRBV28
CASSLGRGTSTDTQYF | TRBJ2-3 | TRBV6-1
CASIPDPGTDTQYF | TRBJ2-3 | TRBV2
CASIRTGKLFF | TRBJ2-2 | TRBV6-1
CASSLEFYTQYF | TRBJ2-3 | TRBV11-2
CAWSVRRGSREKLFF | TRBJ1-4 | TRBV30
CASSPGGTGDQPQHF | TRBJ1-5 | TRBV18
CATAGWSPLHF | TRBJ1-6 | TRBV6-1
CASSSRDSYEQYF | TRBJ2-7 | TRBV28
CAGSFQQENTEAFF | TRBJ1-1 | TRBV5-4
CAWGTGYGYTF | TRBJ1-2 | TRBV30
CASSQRQGKQYF | TRBJ2-7 | TRBV3-1
CASKFLLAGGSTDTQYF | TRBJ2-3 | TRBV6-2/TRBV6-3
CASSPQPGTRVGKLFF | TRBJ1-4 | TRBV27
CASSVNSPLHF | TRBJ1-6 | TRBV2
CASRRDGLYEQYF | TRBJ2-7 | TRBV27
CSARALAGDLNEQFF | TRBJ2-1 | TRBV20-1
CSGRLAGAVDTQYF | TRBJ2-3 | TRBV29-1
CSAPAGVREQFF | TRBJ2-1 | TRBV20-1
CSARDPWRGGINEQFF | TRBJ2-1 | TRBV20-1
CASSGPGRTNEKLFF | TRBJ1-4 | TRBV7-2
CASSLYGPYEQYF | TRBJ2-7 | TRBV2
CASSVGFYNEQFF | TRBJ2-1 | TRBV6-2/TRBV6-3